The rows below give T cell receptor beta chains drawn from one sample of a study of neoadjuvant anti-PD-1 for oral cavity cancer. Sequencing used immunoSEQ multiplex PCR; TCRdb keeps in-frame clones, though not all of them. The sample shows tens of thousands of clones, roughly 80% of them seen only once. The sample in question was PBMCs, obtained before nivolumab (anti-PD-1) treatment. The receptors shown here come from a person aged 40 to 85 with oral cavity squamous cell carcinoma. Both conserved end residues are part of each CDR3. The D gene is left open where the match is weak. A clone size is listed for some rows: how often the clone was seen (once, few, many), or a class if it is expanded.

cdr3_length	v_call	j_call	clone_size	d_call	cdr3_aa	cdr3_nt
11	TRBV19	TRBJ1-2	few	.	CASSRNYGYTF	TGTGCCAGCTCTAGGAACTATGGCTACACCTTC
15	TRBV6-5	TRBJ2-7	.	.	CASRSRTAPNYEQYF	TGTGCCAGCAGGTCCCGGACAGCCCCTAATTACGAGCAGTACTTC
17	TRBV27	TRBJ2-7	few	TRBD2	CASSPGLAGRFSYEQYF	TGTGCCAGCAGCCCGGGACTAGCGGGACGCTTCTCCTACGAGCAGTACTTC
13	TRBV7-2	TRBJ2-7	.	.	CASSLEEGYEQYF	TGTGCCAGCAGCTTAGAGGAGGGCTACGAGCAGTACTTC
16	TRBV7-9	TRBJ2-1	.	.	CASSLGDWLSYNEQFF	TGTGCCAGCAGCTTAGGGGACTGGCTCTCCTACAATGAGCAGTTCTTC
15	TRBV5-1	TRBJ2-7	.	TRBD2	CASSFLGGSSYEQYF	TGCGCCAGCAGCTTCCTGGGGGGGAGCTCCTACGAGCAGTACTTC
17	TRBV10-2	TRBJ2-3	few	TRBD2	CASSESSGGISTDTQYF	TGCGCCAGCAGTGAGAGTAGCGGGGGGATTAGCACAGATACGCAGTATTTT
14	TRBV10-2	TRBJ2-3	.	.	CASSESSSTDTQYF	TGCGCCAGCAGTGAATCTAGCAGCACAGATACGCAGTATTTT
14	TRBV14	TRBJ1-2	few	.	CASSTSGILGGYTF	TGTGCCAGCAGCACCTCTGGAATATTGGGTGGCTACACCTTC
12	TRBV29-1	TRBJ2-1	.	.	CSVEGGYNEQFF	TGCAGCGTTGAAGGGGGCTACAATGAGCAGTTCTTC
13	TRBV2	TRBJ2-3	.	.	CASRADSGATQYF	TGTGCCAGCAGGGCGGACTCGGGGGCTACGCAGTATTTT
14	TRBV2	TRBJ2-1	.	.	CASNRALGDNEQFF	TGTGCCAGCAACAGGGCCCTCGGGGACAATGAGCAGTTCTTC
12	TRBV6-5	TRBJ2-7	.	.	CASCGAPGEQYF	TGTGCCAGCTGTGGGGCTCCAGGCGAGCAGTACTTC
13	TRBV30	TRBJ2-7	.	.	CAWSRGLSYEQYF	TGTGCCTGGAGTAGGGGCCTGTCCTACGAGCAGTACTTC
14	TRBV5-1	TRBJ2-1	.	TRBD2	CASRDTSGTNEQFF	TGCGCCAGCCGAGACACTAGCGGGACAAATGAGCAGTTCTTC
12	TRBV29-1	TRBJ2-5	.	.	CSVGAGQETQYF	TGCAGCGTTGGGGCAGGGCAAGAGACCCAGTACTTC
14	TRBV6-6	TRBJ2-7	.	TRBD2	CASCRTSGNYEQYF	TGTGCCAGCTGCCGGACTAGCGGCAACTACGAGCAGTACTTC
19	TRBV27	TRBJ1-2	.	TRBD1	CASSLIPSFGQGPTYGYTF	TGTGCCAGCAGTTTAATCCCCTCGTTTGGACAGGGGCCTACCTATGGCTACACCTTC
15	TRBV6-5	TRBJ1-1	.	TRBD1	CASSVQGQGPSEAFF	TGTGCCAGCAGCGTTCAAGGACAGGGGCCTTCTGAAGCTTTCTTT
14	TRBV28	TRBJ1-5	.	TRBD1	CASSQGTGLQPQHF	TGTGCCAGCAGTCAGGGGACAGGGCTCCAGCCCCAGCATTTT
14	TRBV5-1	TRBJ2-3	.	.	CASSLGHNTDTQYF	TGCGCCAGCAGCTTGGGACACAACACAGATACGCAGTATTTT
14	TRBV5-1	TRBJ2-1	.	TRBD2	CASRRMSGDNEQFF	TGCGCCAGCAGGAGGATGAGCGGGGACAATGAGCAGTTCTTC
12	TRBV29-1	TRBJ2-7	once	.	CSVGTSPYEQYF	TGCAGCGTTGGGACGTCCCCCTACGAGCAGTACTTC
16	TRBV7-2	TRBJ2-3	.	.	CASSLKAGSSTDTQYF	TGTGCCAGCAGCTTAAAGGCGGGGTCTAGCACAGATACGCAGTATTTT
16	TRBV15	TRBJ2-1	.	TRBD1	CATSRAQGARYNEQFF	TGTGCCACCAGCAGAGCACAGGGGGCGCGGTACAATGAGCAGTTCTTC
15	TRBV7-2	TRBJ2-4	.	.	CASSLGPGAKNIQYF	TGTGCCAGCAGCTTAGGGCCGGGGGCCAAAAACATTCAGTACTTC
14	TRBV6-1	TRBJ2-7	.	.	CASSATQGSYEQYF	TGTGCCAGCAGTGCTACACAGGGATCCTACGAGCAGTACTTC
14	TRBV5-4	TRBJ2-7	.	.	CASSTKGDGYEQYF	TGTGCCAGCAGTACAAAGGGAGACGGTTACGAGCAGTACTTC
14	TRBV7-3	TRBJ1-1	.	.	CASSLTSENTEAFF	TGTGCCAGCAGCTTAACTTCGGAGAACACTGAAGCTTTCTTT
14	TRBV30	TRBJ2-2	.	TRBD2	CAWSLAGSVGELFF	TGTGCCTGGAGTTTAGCGGGTTCGGTCGGGGAGCTGTTTTTT
13	TRBV6-5	TRBJ1-6	.	.	CASSRPPDSPLHF	TGTGCCAGCAGTCGGCCCCCAGATTCACCCCTCCACTTT
15	TRBV10-3	TRBJ1-4	.	.	CAISESEVTNEKLFF	TGTGCCATCAGTGAGTCAGAGGTTACTAATGAAAAACTGTTTTTT
14	TRBV7-2	TRBJ2-5	.	.	CASSLGGFQETQYF	TGTGCCAGCAGCTTGGGCGGGTTTCAAGAGACCCAGTACTTC
14	TRBV30	TRBJ2-1	.	.	CAWTKMRGGDEQFF	TGTGCCTGGACAAAAATGAGGGGGGGCGATGAGCAGTTCTTC
14	TRBV5-1	TRBJ2-6	.	.	CASSLAGDFNVLTF	TGCGCCAGCAGCTTGGCGGGAGATTTCAACGTCCTGACTTTC
12	TRBV6-6	TRBJ1-2	.	TRBD1	CASSYGQGRYTF	TGTGCCAGCAGTTACGGACAGGGTCGCTACACCTTC
14	TRBV11-2	TRBJ2-5	.	.	CASSLEARWETQYF	TGTGCCAGCAGCCTAGAGGCCAGGTGGGAGACCCAGTACTTC
14	TRBV28	TRBJ2-2	.	.	CASSLRGGTGELFF	TGTGCCAGCAGTTTGAGAGGTGGCACCGGGGAGCTGTTTTTT
15	TRBV2	TRBJ2-3	.	TRBD2	CASKLAGGNTDTQYF	TGTGCCAGCAAATTAGCGGGAGGGAACACAGATACGCAGTATTTT
10	TRBV2	TRBJ1-4	.	.	CASRRQELFF	TGTGCCAGCAGGCGACAGGAACTGTTTTTT
15	TRBV5-5	TRBJ2-3	.	TRBD2	CASSLAREASDTQYF	TGTGCCAGCAGCTTGGCGCGGGAGGCATCAGATACGCAGTATTTT
15	TRBV7-6	TRBJ2-1	.	TRBD1	CASSKPGTVYNEQFF	TGTGCCAGCAGCAAGCCCGGGACAGTATACAATGAGCAGTTCTTC
12	TRBV21-1	TRBJ1-2	few	.	CASSRIGGGYTF	TGTGCCAGCAGCAGAATCGGTGGCGGCTACACCTTC
18	TRBV5-1	TRBJ1-5	.	.	CASSAGPKYIFSNQPQHF	TGCGCCAGCAGCGCGGGACCAAAATACATTTTTAGCAATCAGCCCCAGCATTTT
16	TRBV5-6	TRBJ2-3	.	TRBD2	CASSLSGAPGGNTQYF	TGTGCCAGCAGCTTGTCAGGGGCGCCGGGAGGGAATACGCAGTATTTT
13	TRBV7-2	TRBJ2-7	.	.	CASSSPGPGEQYF	TGTGCCAGCAGCTCTCCGGGACCTGGAGAGCAGTACTTC
15	TRBV10-3	TRBJ1-1	.	.	CAISGREVQFAEAFF	TGTGCCATCAGTGGCAGGGAGGTACAATTTGCTGAAGCTTTCTTT
17	TRBV27	TRBJ1-2	.	TRBD1	CASSINLGQGLIYGYTF	TGTGCCAGCAGTATAAACTTGGGACAGGGATTAATCTATGGCTACACCTTC
11	TRBV20-1	TRBJ2-5	.	.	CSARGRETQYF	TGCAGTGCTAGAGGGCGAGAGACCCAGTACTTC
13	TRBV10-2	TRBJ2-3	.	.	CASTGRRTDTQYF	TGCGCCAGCACCGGACGCCGGACAGATACGCAGTATTTT
16	TRBV6-6	TRBJ1-5	.	.	CASSYSIPGSNQPQHF	TGTGCCAGCAGTTACTCGATTCCAGGAAGCAATCAGCCCCAGCATTTT
15	TRBV7-2	TRBJ2-1	.	.	CASSQRTLANNEQFF	TGTGCCAGCAGTCAAAGAACACTAGCCAACAATGAGCAGTTCTTC
16	TRBV10-3	TRBJ2-1	.	.	CAISESPSVGHHEQFF	TGTGCCATCAGTGAGTCCCCTAGCGTTGGTCACCATGAGCAGTTCTTC
15	TRBV13	TRBJ2-1	.	.	CASSLGRVIYNEQFF	TGTGCCAGCAGCTTAGGCCGCGTCATCTACAATGAGCAGTTCTTC
16	TRBV30	TRBJ2-3	.	TRBD2	CAWSSPVTSGSDTQYF	TGTGCCTGGAGTTCCCCCGTGACTAGCGGGAGCGATACGCAGTATTTT
14	TRBV7-7	TRBJ2-5	.	.	CASSLDYTAETQYF	TGTGCTAGCAGCTTAGACTACACCGCGGAGACCCAGTACTTC
15	TRBV9	TRBJ1-4	few	.	CASSEEDTVGEKLFF	TGTGCCAGCAGCGAAGAGGATACTGTCGGAGAAAAACTGTTTTTT
15	TRBV10-3	TRBJ2-7	.	.	CAISDNQGSSYEQYF	TGTGCCATCAGTGACAATCAGGGGAGCTCCTACGAGCAGTACTTC
14	TRBV6-1	TRBJ1-1	.	.	CASSEEEGYTEAFF	TGTGCCAGCAGTGAAGAGGAGGGATACACTGAAGCTTTCTTT
14	TRBV15	TRBJ2-1	.	.	CATSTKTDYNEQFF	TGTGCCACCAGCACCAAAACTGATTACAATGAGCAGTTCTTC